Listed below are T cell receptor beta chains from one sample, sequenced in a study of blood T cells in healthy people across ages. TCRdb called the 5' RACE reads again in MiXCR, with one record for every CDR3 protein. The sample includes approximately 1,000,000 distinct CDR3 sequences, around two fifths of them seen just once. The specimen was blood. The receptors shown here come from a man aged 18 to 29 in good health. The CDR3 runs from the conserved cysteine through the conserved F or W. The D gene is left open where the match is weak. Size is omitted from some rows. Given values are once, few, many or a class for expanded clones.

j_gene: TRBJ1-6; v_gene: TRBV20-1; abundance: .; d_gene: .; len: 14; CDR3nt: TGCAGTGCTAGCGGGCAGGGCGAGAATTCACCCCTCCACTTT; CDR3aa: CSASGQGENSPLHF
j_gene: TRBJ2-3; v_gene: TRBV20-1; abundance: once; d_gene: TRBD1; len: 15; CDR3nt: TGCAGTGCCTCTACCGGGACAGGGTCCCCAGATACGCAGTATTTT; CDR3aa: CSASTGTGSPDTQYF
j_gene: TRBJ1-2; v_gene: TRBV3-1; abundance: .; d_gene: .; len: 14; CDR3nt: TGTGCCAGCAGCCAAGAAGCTGGTGCTAGGGGCTACACCTTC; CDR3aa: CASSQEAGARGYTF
j_gene: TRBJ1-2; v_gene: TRBV5-1; abundance: many; d_gene: .; len: 15; CDR3nt: TGCGCCAGCAGCTTGGAGTTCCCGATTAACTATGGCTACACCTTC; CDR3aa: CASSLEFPINYGYTF
j_gene: TRBJ2-1; v_gene: TRBV5-1; abundance: .; d_gene: TRBD2; len: 18; CDR3nt: TGCGCCAGCAGCCCACGGACTAGCTATTTACCCACGTACAATGAGCAGTTCTTC; CDR3aa: CASSPRTSYLPTYNEQFF
j_gene: TRBJ1-6; v_gene: TRBV12-3/TRBV12-4; abundance: few; d_gene: TRBD1; len: 16; CDR3nt: TGTGCCAGCAGCCAATTGGACAGGGGATATAATTCACCCCTCCACTTT; CDR3aa: CASSQLDRGYNSPLHF
j_gene: TRBJ2-3; v_gene: TRBV18; abundance: .; d_gene: .; len: 14; CDR3nt: TGTGCCAGCTCACCCGAGTTCGGGGGAGATACGCAGTATTTT; CDR3aa: CASSPEFGGDTQYF
j_gene: TRBJ2-4; v_gene: TRBV7-2; abundance: .; d_gene: TRBD2; len: 15; CDR3nt: TGTGCCAGCAGCTTAGTTGGGGGGGTCGCCGACATTCAGTACTTC; CDR3aa: CASSLVGGVADIQYF
j_gene: TRBJ1-2; v_gene: TRBV20-1; abundance: few; d_gene: TRBD1; len: 12; CDR3nt: TGCAGTGCCACACAGGGGGCATCTGGCTACACCTTC; CDR3aa: CSATQGASGYTF
j_gene: TRBJ2-2; v_gene: TRBV20-1; abundance: .; d_gene: TRBD2; len: 18; CDR3nt: TGCAGTGCTAGAGACCTGGTCGGGAGGACAAGGAACACCGGGGAGCTGTTTTTT; CDR3aa: CSARDLVGRTRNTGELFF
j_gene: TRBJ2-5; v_gene: TRBV7-2; abundance: .; d_gene: .; len: 14; CDR3nt: TGTGCCAGCAGCTCCCAAGGATCAAGAGAGACCCAGTACTTC; CDR3aa: CASSSQGSRETQYF
j_gene: TRBJ1-6; v_gene: TRBV6-2/TRBV6-3; abundance: .; d_gene: .; len: 15; CDR3nt: TGTGCCAGCAGTTACCTTAGGACGGCTAATTCACCCCTCCACTTT; CDR3aa: CASSYLRTANSPLHF
j_gene: TRBJ2-4; v_gene: TRBV12-3/TRBV12-4; abundance: .; d_gene: .; len: 12; CDR3nt: TGTGCCAGCAGACCACAGGGAAACATTCAGTACTTC; CDR3aa: CASRPQGNIQYF
j_gene: TRBJ1-5; v_gene: TRBV6-1; abundance: .; d_gene: .; len: 14; CDR3nt: TGTGCCAGCAGTGAAAATGGTAGCAATCAGCCCCAGCATTTT; CDR3aa: CASSENGSNQPQHF
j_gene: TRBJ2-4; v_gene: TRBV5-1; abundance: .; d_gene: .; len: 13; CDR3nt: TGCGCCGGCAGCCCACGCGAGGGGAACATTCAGTACTTC; CDR3aa: CAGSPREGNIQYF
j_gene: TRBJ2-1; v_gene: TRBV20-1; abundance: few; d_gene: TRBD1; len: 16; CDR3nt: TGCAGTGCTCGACAAGAGGACAGGTTAATAGGAAATGAGCAGTTCTTC; CDR3aa: CSARQEDRLIGNEQFF